This TCR beta chain was captured in a study of blood T cells in healthy people across ages. Study results and caveats: Age advanced and TCR beta diversity per million T cells fell, roughly linearly. There was no known CMV status for donors, so expanded clonotype changes were possibly confounded.

The V gene's germline CDR1 is DFQATT and CDR2 SNEGSKA (reference sequence). Trimming cost V 6 bases and J 5 bases; bases outside gene matches: 11. The CDR3 has 14 amino acids. As to this clonotype: The antigen is unknown.

The authors ran a second PCR of about 7 to 11 cycles using a sample-barcoded 5' primer and a J-beta primer mix. TCRdb re-called the 5' RACE reads with MiXCR, one entry per CDR3 protein. The table lists over 600,000 distinct CDR3 sequences, 35% to 60% of them singletons. The clonotype was recovered from a man older than 75 in good health. V is TRBV20-1 and J is TRBJ1-2, with 8 positions matching TRBD1. The source material was blood. CDR3 DNA: TGCAGTGCCATGGAAACAGGGGGGGCTTATGGCTACACCTTC. Translating gives CSAMETGGAYGYTF.